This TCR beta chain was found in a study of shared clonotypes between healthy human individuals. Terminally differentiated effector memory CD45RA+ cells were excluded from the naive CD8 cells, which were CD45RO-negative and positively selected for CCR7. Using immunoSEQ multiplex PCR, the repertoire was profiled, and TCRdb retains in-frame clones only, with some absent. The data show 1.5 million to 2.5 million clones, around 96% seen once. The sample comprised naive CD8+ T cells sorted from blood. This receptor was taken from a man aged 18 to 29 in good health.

The CDR3 DNA reads as TGTGCCAGCAGTTCCCCACTACAGGGAACTAATGAAAAACTGTTTTTT. It translates to CASSSPLQGTNEKLFF. This chain connects TRBV6-5 to TRBJ1-4; TRBD1 is a possible D gene (6 bases). Trimming cost V 4 bases and J 1 base, with 13 bases left between them. The CDR3 consists of 16 residues. Germline-derived CDR1 and CDR2 are MNHEY and SVGAGI.